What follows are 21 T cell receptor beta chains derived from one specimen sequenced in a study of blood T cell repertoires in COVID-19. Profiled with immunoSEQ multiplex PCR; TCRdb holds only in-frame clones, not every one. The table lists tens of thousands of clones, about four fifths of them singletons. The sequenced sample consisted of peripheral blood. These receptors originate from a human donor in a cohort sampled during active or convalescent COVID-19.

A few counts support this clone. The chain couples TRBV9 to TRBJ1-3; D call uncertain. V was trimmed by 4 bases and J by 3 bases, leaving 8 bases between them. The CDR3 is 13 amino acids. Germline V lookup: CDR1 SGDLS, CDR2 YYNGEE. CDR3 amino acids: CASSSRGGNTIYF. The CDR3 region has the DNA TGTGCCAGCAGCTCTCGCGGTGGAAACACCATATATTTT.

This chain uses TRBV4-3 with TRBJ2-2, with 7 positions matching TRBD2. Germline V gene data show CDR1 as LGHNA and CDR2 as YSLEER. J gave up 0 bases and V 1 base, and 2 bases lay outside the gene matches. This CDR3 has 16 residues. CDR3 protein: CASSQGSGPNTGELFF. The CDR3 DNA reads TGCGCCAGCAGCCAAGGTAGCGGGCCGAACACCGGGGAGCTGTTTTTT.

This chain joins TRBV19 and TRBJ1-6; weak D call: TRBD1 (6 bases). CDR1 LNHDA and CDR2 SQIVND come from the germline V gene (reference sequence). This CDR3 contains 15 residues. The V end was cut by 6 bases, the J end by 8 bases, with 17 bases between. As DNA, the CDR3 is TGTGCCAGTAGAGCCGGACAGCAGATTCATTCACCCCTCCACTTT. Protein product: CASRAGQQIHSPLHF.

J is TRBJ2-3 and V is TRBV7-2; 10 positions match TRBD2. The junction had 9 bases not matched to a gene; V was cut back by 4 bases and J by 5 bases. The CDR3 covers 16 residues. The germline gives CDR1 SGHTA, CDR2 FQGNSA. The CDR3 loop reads CASSSLAGAPGDTQYF. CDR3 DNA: TGTGCCAGCAGCTCCCTAGCGGGGGCCCCTGGAGATACGCAGTATTTT.

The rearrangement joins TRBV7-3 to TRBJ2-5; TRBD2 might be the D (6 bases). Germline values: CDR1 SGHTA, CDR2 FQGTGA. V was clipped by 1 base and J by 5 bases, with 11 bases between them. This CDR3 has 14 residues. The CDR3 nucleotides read TGTGCCAGCAGCTTAAACGGGGGAGGCGAGACCCAGTACTTC. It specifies CASSLNGGGETQYF.

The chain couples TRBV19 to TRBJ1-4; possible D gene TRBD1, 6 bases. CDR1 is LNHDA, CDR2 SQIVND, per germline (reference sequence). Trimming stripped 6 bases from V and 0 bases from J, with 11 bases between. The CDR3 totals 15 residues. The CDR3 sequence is CASRRTATTNEKLFF. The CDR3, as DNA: TGTGCCAGTAGGCGGACAGCAACAACTAATGAAAAACTGTTTTTT.

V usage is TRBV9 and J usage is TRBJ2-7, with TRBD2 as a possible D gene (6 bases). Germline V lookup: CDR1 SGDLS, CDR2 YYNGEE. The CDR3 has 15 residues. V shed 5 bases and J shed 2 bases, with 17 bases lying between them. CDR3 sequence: CASSPGGAVPYEQYF. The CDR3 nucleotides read TGTGCCAGCAGTCCTGGAGGGGCTGTTCCCTACGAGCAGTACTTC.

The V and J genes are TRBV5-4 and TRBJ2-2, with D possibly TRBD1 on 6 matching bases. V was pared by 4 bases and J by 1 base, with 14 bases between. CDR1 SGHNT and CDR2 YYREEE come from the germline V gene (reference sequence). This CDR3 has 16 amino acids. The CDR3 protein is CASSPPGHLNTGELFF. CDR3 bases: TGTGCCAGCAGCCCCCCGGGACATCTGAACACCGGGGAGCTGTTTTTT. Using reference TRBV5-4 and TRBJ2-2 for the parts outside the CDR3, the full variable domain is ETGVTQSPTHLIKTRGQQVTLRCSSQSGHNTVSWYQQALGQGPQFIFQYYREEENGRGNFPPRFSGLQFPNYSSELNVNALELDDSALYLCASSPPGHLNTGELFFGEGSRLTVL.

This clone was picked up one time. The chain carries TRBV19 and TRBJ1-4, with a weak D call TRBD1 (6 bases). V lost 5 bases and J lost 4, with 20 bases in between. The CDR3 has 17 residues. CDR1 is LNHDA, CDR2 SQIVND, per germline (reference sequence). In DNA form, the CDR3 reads TGTGCCAGTAGTTCCGGGACAATCATAACTTATAATGAAAAACTGTTTTTT. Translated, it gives CASSSGTIITYNEKLFF.

The CDR3 DNA is TGTGCCAGTAGTATCCAAGGGACTAGCGGGCACAATGAGCAGTTCTTC. It translates to CASSIQGTSGHNEQFF. The gene calls are TRBV19 and TRBJ2-1; 12 positions agree with TRBD2. The CDR3 sequence is 16 residues long. V lost 3 bases to trimming and J lost 5 bases; unmatched junction nucleotides: 5. Germline lookup yields CDR1 LNHDA and CDR2 SQIVND (reference sequence).

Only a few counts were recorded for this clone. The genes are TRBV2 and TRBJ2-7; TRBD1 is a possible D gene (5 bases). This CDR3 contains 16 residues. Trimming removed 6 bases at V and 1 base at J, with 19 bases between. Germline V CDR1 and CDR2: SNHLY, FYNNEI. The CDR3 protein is CASRDLIQGSSYEQYF. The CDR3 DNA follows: TGTGCCAGCAGGGACCTGATTCAGGGATCTTCCTACGAGCAGTACTTC.

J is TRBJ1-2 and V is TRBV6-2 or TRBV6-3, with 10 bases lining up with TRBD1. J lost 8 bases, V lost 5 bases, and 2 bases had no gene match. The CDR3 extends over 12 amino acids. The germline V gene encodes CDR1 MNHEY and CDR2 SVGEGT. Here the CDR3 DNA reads TGTGCCAGCAGTGCGGACAGGGGGGGCTACACCTTC. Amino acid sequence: CASSADRGGYTF.

For the CDR3, the DNA is TGTGCCAGCAGCCAAGAACCCTATAGCAATCAGCCCCAGCATTTT. Its protein is CASSQEPYSNQPQHF. The V and J genes are TRBV3-1 (or the pseudogene TRBV3-2) and TRBJ1-5; D call uncertain. The CDR3 extends over 15 amino acids. The V end lost 0 bases, the J end lost 0 bases, and 6 bases lay between the germline ends. Germline assignment: CDR1 LGHDT and CDR2 YNNKEL (reference sequence).

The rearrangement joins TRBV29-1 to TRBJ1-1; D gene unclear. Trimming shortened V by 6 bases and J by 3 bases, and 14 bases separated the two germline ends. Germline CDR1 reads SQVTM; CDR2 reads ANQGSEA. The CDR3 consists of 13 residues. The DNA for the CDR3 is TGCAGCGTCCAAACAAGGCAGGACACTGAAGCTTTCTTT. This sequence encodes CSVQTRQDTEAFF.

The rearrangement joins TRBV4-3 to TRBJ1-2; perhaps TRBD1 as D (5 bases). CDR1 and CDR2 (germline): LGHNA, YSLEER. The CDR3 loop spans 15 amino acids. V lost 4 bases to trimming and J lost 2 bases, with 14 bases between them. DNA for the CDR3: TGCGCCAGCAGCCTTGGAAGGGGCGCGAACTATGGCTACACCTTC. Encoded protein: CASSLGRGANYGYTF.

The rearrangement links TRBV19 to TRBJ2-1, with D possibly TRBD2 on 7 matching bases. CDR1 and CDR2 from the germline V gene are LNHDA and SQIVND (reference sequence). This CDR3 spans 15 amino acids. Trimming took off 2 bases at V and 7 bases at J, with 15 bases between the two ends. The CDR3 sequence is CASSIWGGGENEQFF. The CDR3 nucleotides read TGTGCCAGTAGTATATGGGGCGGGGGCGAGAATGAGCAGTTCTTC.

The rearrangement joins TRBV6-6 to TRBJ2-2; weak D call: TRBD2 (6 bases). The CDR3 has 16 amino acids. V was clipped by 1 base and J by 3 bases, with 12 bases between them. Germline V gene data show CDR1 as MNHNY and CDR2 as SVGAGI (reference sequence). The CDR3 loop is CASSYYQRADTGELFF. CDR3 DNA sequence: TGTGCCAGCAGTTACTACCAGCGGGCCGACACCGGGGAGCTGTTTTTT.

This chain's CDR3 is CASSPSQGNTEAFF. The CDR3, as DNA: TGCGCCAGCAGCCCGTCCCAGGGGAACACTGAAGCTTTCTTT. This chain connects TRBV4-1 to TRBJ1-1, with D possibly being TRBD1 (5 bases). Per the germline V gene, CDR1 is MGHRA and CDR2 is YSYEKL. V lost 4 bases and J lost 1, with 10 bases in between. The CDR3 loop spans 14 amino acids.

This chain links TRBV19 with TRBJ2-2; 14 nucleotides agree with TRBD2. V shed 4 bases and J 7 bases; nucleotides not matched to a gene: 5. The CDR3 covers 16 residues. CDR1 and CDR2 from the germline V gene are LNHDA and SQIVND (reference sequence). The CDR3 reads CASSRIGLAGGGELFF. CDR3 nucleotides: TGTGCCAGTAGTAGGATCGGACTAGCGGGGGGCGGGGAGCTGTTTTTT.

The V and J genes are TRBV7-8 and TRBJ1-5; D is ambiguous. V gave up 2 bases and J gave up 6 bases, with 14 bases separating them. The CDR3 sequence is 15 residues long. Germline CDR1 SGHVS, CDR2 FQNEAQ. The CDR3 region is CASSLFGGLRQPQHF. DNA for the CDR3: TGTGCCAGCAGCTTATTCGGAGGGCTGCGTCAGCCCCAGCATTTT. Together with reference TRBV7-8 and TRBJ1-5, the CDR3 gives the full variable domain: GAGVSQSPRYKVAKRGQDVALRCDPISGHVSLFWYQQALGQGPEFLTYFQNEAQLDKSGLPSDRFFAERPEGSVSTLKIQRTQQEDSAVYLCASSLFGGLRQPQHFGDGTRLSIL.

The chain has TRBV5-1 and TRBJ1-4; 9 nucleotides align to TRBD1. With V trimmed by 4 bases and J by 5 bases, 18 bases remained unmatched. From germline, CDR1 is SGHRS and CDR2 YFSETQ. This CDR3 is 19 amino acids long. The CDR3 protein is CASSPTGTGYGGANEKLFF. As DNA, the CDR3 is TGCGCCAGCAGCCCAACCGGGACAGGGTACGGTGGGGCAAATGAAAAACTGTTTTTT.